This entry concerns a single T cell receptor beta chain. Sequencing used immunoSEQ multiplex PCR; TCRdb keeps in-frame clones, though not all of them. In the table there are fewer than 200,000 clones, around 93% of which are singletons. The record originates from a study of control samples from healthy donors and cancer patients. This sequence originates from a young man in good health. Sequenced material: blood.

The CDR3 spells CASSLRQSGGELFF. In nucleotides, the CDR3 is TGTGCCAGCAGCTTACGACAGTCTGGCGGGGAGCTGTTTTTT. The V and J genes are TRBV7-9 and TRBJ2-2, with D perhaps TRBD1 (5 bases). This CDR3 spans 14 amino acids. Germline CDR1 SEHNR, CDR2 FQNEAQ (reference sequence). The germline V and J ends were trimmed by 2 bases and 7 bases, with 11 bases remaining between them.